A selection of T cell receptor beta chains follows, all from one sample in a study of shared clonotypes between healthy human individuals. Some clones are missing from TCRdb's copy, which holds only in-frame ones; the method was immunoSEQ multiplex PCR. The sample records over 750,000 clones, 96% being singletons. The sample taken for sequencing was naive CD8+ T cells sorted from blood. The origin of the receptors is a man aged 25-45 years in good health. Each CDR3 is given without its conserved first and last residue.

V: TRBV7-9
J: TRBJ2-1
CDR3: ASSLVDAGTYNEQF

V: TRBV28
J: TRBJ1-1
CDR3: ASSSLIMNTEAF

V: TRBV13
J: TRBJ2-5
CDR3: ASSWGLGWRRAQY

V: TRBV11-2
J: TRBJ2-3
CDR3: ASSPHSTDTQY

V: TRBV29-1
J: TRBJ2-1
CDR3: SVGPSSYNEQF

V: TRBV6-1
J: TRBJ2-7
CDR3: ASSEARITYEQY

V: TRBV13
J: TRBJ2-6
CDR3: ASSLWVDRGISGANVLT

V: TRBV28
J: TRBJ2-1
CDR3: ASSFAGAPYNEQF

V: TRBV5-6
J: TRBJ1-5
CDR3: ASSFGVPAGNQPQH

V: TRBV6-5
J: TRBJ1-5
CDR3: ATATGGNQPQH

V: TRBV5-8
J: TRBJ2-3
CDR3: ASSGHTLSTDTQY

V: TRBV11-3
J: TRBJ2-3
CDR3: ASSFGSHTDTQY

V: TRBV29-1
J: TRBJ2-2
CDR3: SATGTAATGELF

V: TRBV19
J: TRBJ1-4
CDR3: ASSSFDSATNEKLF

V: TRBV20-1
J: TRBJ2-7
CDR3: SADQGGEQY

V: TRBV14
J: TRBJ1-1
CDR3: ASSRRTGGAMNTEAF

V: TRBV19
J: TRBJ2-7
CDR3: ASSISGTATYEQY

V: TRBV28
J: TRBJ2-7
CDR3: ASTVGLAGALQY

V: TRBV29-1
J: TRBJ2-5
CDR3: SVEGPPGQVLQETQY

V: TRBV28
J: TRBJ2-7
CDR3: ASSSWATSGRAHYEQY

V: TRBV25-1
J: TRBJ1-3
CDR3: ASSEYVSNGNTIY

V: TRBV27
J: TRBJ2-7
CDR3: ASSLGPGRSEQY

V: TRBV6-5
J: TRBJ2-1
CDR3: ASFRVVSEQF

V: TRBV7-9
J: TRBJ1-1
CDR3: ASSLREFANTEAF

V: TRBV19
J: TRBJ2-3
CDR3: ASSIDGPGGSTDTQY

V: TRBV19
J: TRBJ2-1
CDR3: ATAYSGDPSYNEQF

V: TRBV5-4
J: TRBJ2-3
CDR3: ASSDQLAGATDTQY

V: TRBV5-1
J: TRBJ1-1
CDR3: ASSLWGEPEAF

V: TRBV15
J: TRBJ2-7
CDR3: ATSRDRGVIEQY

V: TRBV27
J: TRBJ2-7
CDR3: ASSLVQGNSYEQY

V: TRBV6-5
J: TRBJ1-2
CDR3: ASASLQGFYGYT

V: TRBV7-8
J: TRBJ1-5
CDR3: ASSLVPGSGNQPQH

V: TRBV11-1
J: TRBJ2-5
CDR3: ASSFTTGLKETQY

V: TRBV18
J: TRBJ2-5
CDR3: ASSSDRQETQY

V: TRBV9
J: TRBJ2-3
CDR3: ASSVGGGRAADTQY

V: TRBV4-1
J: TRBJ1-1
CDR3: ASSQETGATEAF

V: TRBV14
J: TRBJ2-7
CDR3: ASSPLHTYEQY

V: TRBV30
J: TRBJ2-7
CDR3: AWSWAASYEQY

V: TRBV10-3
J: TRBJ1-1
CDR3: AISEKTGRDTEAF

V: TRBV19
J: TRBJ2-6
CDR3: ASSAREGGTGANVLT

V: TRBV5-1
J: TRBJ2-7
CDR3: ASSLRGHAYEQY

V: TRBV27
J: TRBJ1-1
CDR3: ASSLSVRGRNTEAF

V: TRBV14
J: TRBJ2-7
CDR3: ASSQNRSSSYEQY

V: TRBV4-1
J: TRBJ1-1
CDR3: ASSQEPGAEEAF

V: TRBV28
J: TRBJ2-7
CDR3: ASSSVATSYEQY

V: TRBV7-9
J: TRBJ2-5
CDR3: ASTPPSLGLQETQY

V: TRBV6-5
J: TRBJ1-1
CDR3: ASTTQGGGTEAF

V: TRBV4-3
J: TRBJ1-5
CDR3: ASRPSEYSNQPQH

V: TRBV5-1
J: TRBJ1-1
CDR3: ASSLEGGMNTEAF

V: TRBV7-9
J: TRBJ2-6
CDR3: ASSTNQGAGANVLT

V: TRBV9
J: TRBJ2-1
CDR3: ASGGRNEQF

V: TRBV27
J: TRBJ2-3
CDR3: ASAPGTLYTDTQY

V: TRBV6-5
J: TRBJ2-3
CDR3: ASSSSGDGGTDTQY

V: TRBV27
J: TRBJ2-7
CDR3: ASRQGGLSYEQY

V: TRBV15
J: TRBJ2-1
CDR3: ATSLGAGSYNEQF

V: TRBV6-5
J: TRBJ2-7
CDR3: ASRLAREQY

V: TRBV9
J: TRBJ1-3
CDR3: ASSYGGNTIY